These 16 T cell receptor beta chains came from one sample sequenced in a study of cytomegalovirus exposure and HLA in healthy donors. Researchers ran the PCR with 60 Vbeta and 13 Jbeta primers. Using immunoSEQ multiplex PCR, the repertoire was profiled, and TCRdb retains in-frame clones only, with some absent. The sample contains approximately 150,000 clones, approximately 71% of which appear only once. Sequenced input: PBMCs. These receptors all come from a woman aged 18-29 years in good health and CMV-seropositive.

As for this clone: Because the CDR3 is missing its conserved closing phenylalanine or tryptophan, this is likely a read error. V and J are TRBV27 and TRBJ1-1; 7 nucleotides agree with TRBD1. The CDR3 loop spans 15 amino acids. Germline lookup yields CDR1 MNHEY and CDR2 SMNVEV (reference sequence). Trimming cost V 6 bases and J 4 bases; bases outside gene matches: 11. The CDR3 region has the DNA TGTGCCAGCAGGAAGGGGGCGGATTTAGGCACTGAAGCTTTCTGT. This translates into CASRKGADLGTEAFC.

The V and J genes are TRBV9 and TRBJ2-3; 12 bases fit TRBD2. V lost 0 bases to trimming and J lost 5 bases; unmatched junction nucleotides: 7. In germline, CDR1 is SGDLS, CDR2 YYNGEE. The CDR3 spans 17 residues. For the CDR3, the DNA is TGTGCCAGCAGCGTAGGTTTGAGACTAGCGGGGGAAGATACGCAGTATTTT. Its protein is CASSVGLRLAGEDTQYF.

This clone has just one count. This chain joins TRBV28 and TRBJ2-7; D possibly corresponds to TRBD1 (7 bases). V was cut by 3 bases and J by 0 bases, with 12 bases left in between. This CDR3 has 15 amino acids. The germline V gene has CDR1 MDHEN and CDR2 SYDVKM. DNA of the CDR3: TGTGCCAGCAGTTTTCAGCAGGGGGGCTCCTACGAGCAGTACTTC. Its protein is CASSFQQGGSYEQYF.

This rearrangement joins TRBV4-2 to TRBJ1-3; D ambiguous. The CDR3 spans 15 residues. Germline V CDR1 and CDR2: LGHNA, YNFKEQ. Deletions cut 0 bases from V and 2 bases from J, with 8 bases between. The CDR3 nucleotides are TGTGCCAGCAGCCAAGACCCAGATACTGGAAACACCATATATTTT. This encodes CASSQDPDTGNTIYF.

The rearrangement joins TRBV6-7 to TRBJ1-6, with 9 bases aligning to TRBD1. TRBV6-7 is an ORF; its function is uncertain. The CDR3 has 14 amino acids. Losses at the gene ends were 5 bases for V and 14 bases for J; bases not matched to a gene: 10. The CDR3 nucleotides read TGTGCCAGCAGTCCCGGACAGGGGTATCGCACCCTCCACTTT. Its translation is CASSPGQGYRTLHF.

The rearrangement links TRBV7-9 to TRBJ2-6, with D perhaps TRBD1 (5 bases). The CDR3 is made up of 15 amino acids. V was clipped by 10 bases and J by 4 bases, with 17 bases between them. Germline lookup yields CDR1 SEHNR and CDR2 FQNEAQ (reference sequence). CDR3 in amino acids: CAKQVGDSGANVLTF. As DNA, the CDR3 is TGTGCCAAACAGGTGGGCGACTCCGGGGCCAACGTCCTGACTTTC.

The chain couples TRBV4-1 to TRBJ1-4; D ambiguous. CDR1 is MGHRA and CDR2 is YSYEKL in the germline V gene. V was trimmed by 0 bases and J by 4 bases, leaving 9 bases between them. The CDR3 contains 15 residues. Here the CDR3 reads CASSQERDGNEKLFF. The DNA of the CDR3 is TGCGCCAGCAGCCAAGAGCGAGATGGTAATGAAAAACTGTTTTTT.

The chain has TRBV4-3 and TRBJ1-1, with 8 bases identical to TRBD1. Trimming took 6 bases from V and 3 from J; bases not matched to a gene: 9. There are 15 residues in the CDR3. The V gene's germline CDR1 is LGHNA and CDR2 YSLEER. CDR3 amino acids: CASSHNPTGDTEAFF. In DNA, the CDR3 is TGCGCCAGCAGTCATAACCCGACAGGGGACACTGAAGCTTTCTTT.

The chain employs TRBV6-6 and TRBJ2-1, with a tentative D call TRBD2 (5 bases). This CDR3 is built from 14 residues. Germline loops: CDR1 MNHNY, CDR2 SVGAGI (reference sequence). V lost 2 bases and J 2 bases, leaving 7 bases between the germline ends. CDR3: CASSYSGTYNEQFF. CDR3 nucleotide sequence: TGTGCCAGCAGTTACAGCGGTACCTACAATGAGCAGTTCTTC.

The rearrangement joins TRBV4-3 to TRBJ2-7, with 7 bases identical to TRBD2. Germline V gene lookup returns CDR1 LGHNA and CDR2 YSLEER. The V gene end was trimmed by 0 bases and the J gene end by 3 bases; junction bases not matched to a gene: 8. CDR3 length equals 16 residues. The CDR3 coding sequence is TGCGCCAGCAGCCAAGAGTCGGCAGGGAGGGTCTACGAGCAGTACTTC. Residues: CASSQESAGRVYEQYF.

J is TRBJ1-2 and V is TRBV10-3; D unresolved. V dropped 4 bases and J dropped 5 bases, with 17 bases sitting between them. In germline, CDR1 is ENHRY, CDR2 SYGVKD. This CDR3 is 15 amino acids long. The CDR3 coding sequence is TGTGCCATCAGTGCTCCGGAAACCCCTAGGTATGGCTACACCTTC. It translates to CAISAPETPRYGYTF.

The rearrangement links TRBV28 to TRBJ1-2, with D perhaps matching TRBD1 (6 bases). This CDR3 comprises 12 residues. The V end was cut by 5 bases, the J end by 6 bases, with 10 bases between. Germline loops: CDR1 MDHEN, CDR2 SYDVKM. CDR3 sequence: CASSTGQNGYTF. The CDR3 DNA sequence: TGTGCCAGCAGTACAGGGCAGAATGGCTACACCTTC.

J is TRBJ2-7 and V is TRBV27, with a weak D call TRBD2 (5 bases). The CDR3 contains 14 residues. The V end lost 5 bases, the J end lost 6 bases, and 17 bases lay between the germline ends. Germline CDR1 MNHEY, CDR2 SMNVEV (reference sequence). The CDR3 DNA follows: TGTGCCAGCAGTGACCTTGAGGGCGGTTTCGAGCAGTACTTC. This sequence encodes CASSDLEGGFEQYF.

This clone was counted a few times. The chain links TRBV10-3 to TRBJ2-7, with 7 bases matching TRBD1. Germline CDR1 reads ENHRY; CDR2 reads SYGVKD. This CDR3 spans 13 amino acids. V gave up 10 bases and J gave up 2 bases; unmatched junction bases: 8. CDR3 nucleotide sequence: TGTGCCAACCAACAGGGGTCGGCCTACGAGCAGTACTTC. It yields the protein CANQQGSAYEQYF.

This sequence joins TRBV28 and TRBJ2-2; tentative D call: TRBD2 (7 bases). The germline V and J ends were trimmed by 4 bases and 4 bases, with 19 bases remaining between them. The CDR3 runs to 17 residues. Germline V gene data show CDR1 as MDHEN and CDR2 as SYDVKM. CDR3 sequence reads: CASSSALTGGGTGELFF. The CDR3 DNA follows: TGTGCCAGCAGTTCAGCCTTGACGGGGGGCGGCACCGGGGAGCTGTTTTTT. The full variable domain, completed using reference TRBV28 and TRBJ2-2, is DVKVTQSSRYLVKRTGEKVFLECVQDMDHENMFWYRQDPGLGLRLIYFSYDVKMKEKGDIPEGYSVSREKKERFSLILESASTNQTSMYLCASSSALTGGGTGELFFGEGSRLTVL.

This clone was detected only once. This chain links TRBV4-3 with TRBJ1-5, with D hard to call. From germline, CDR1 is LGHNA and CDR2 YSLEER. The germline V and J ends were trimmed by 0 bases and 4 bases, with 4 bases remaining between them. The CDR3 loop spans 13 amino acids. Here the CDR3 reads CASSQDSNQPQHF. CDR3 bases: TGCGCCAGCAGCCAAGACAGTAATCAGCCCCAGCATTTT.